The 23 T cell receptor beta chains below come from one sample, sequenced in a study of blood T cell repertoires in COVID-19. Assay used: immunoSEQ multiplex PCR; TCRdb lists only in-frame clones, some missing. The data contain more than 200,000 clones, approximately 80% of them singletons. The sequenced sample was peripheral blood. The receptors were sampled from a woman aged 80 or older with active or convalescent COVID-19.

This rearrangement joins TRBV6-4 to TRBJ1-3; 7 bases align to TRBD1. Germline V gene sequence: CDR1 MRHNA, CDR2 SNTAGT. V lost 6 bases, J lost 1 base, and 3 bases stayed unmatched. This CDR3 is built from 14 residues. The CDR3, as DNA: TGTGCCAGCAGCGCGACAGGGTCTGGAAACACCATATATTTT. Translation gives CASSATGSGNTIYF.

V and J are TRBV30 and TRBJ1-5; a weak D match, TRBD1 (6 bases). This CDR3 spans 15 amino acids. From germline, CDR1 is GTSNPN and CDR2 SVGIG (reference sequence). V was trimmed by 2 bases and J by 4 bases, leaving 15 bases between them. In DNA, the CDR3 is TGTGCCTGGAGTCCAGGGGCCTCACTAAATCAGCCCCAGCATTTT. Encoded protein: CAWSPGASLNQPQHF.

The chain uses TRBV7-8 and TRBJ2-7; 8 nucleotides agree with TRBD2. The CDR3 has 16 amino acids. Germline V gene lookup returns CDR1 SGHVS and CDR2 FQNEAQ. The trim removed 1 base at V and 6 bases at J, leaving 11 bases unmatched. The CDR3 nucleotides are TGTGCCAGCAGCTTAGGAGGGGGTAGCGGGGTTTCCGAGCAGTACTTC. This gives the protein CASSLGGGSGVSEQYF. Combining the CDR3 with reference TRBV7-8 and TRBJ2-7 gives the whole variable domain GAGVSQSPRYKVAKRGQDVALRCDPISGHVSLFWYQQALGQGPEFLTYFQNEAQLDKSGLPSDRFFAERPEGSVSTLKIQRTQQEDSAVYLCASSLGGGSGVSEQYFGPGTRLTVT.

V is TRBV6-5 and J is TRBJ2-2, with 7 bases that match TRBD1. V shed 3 bases and J 3 bases; nucleotides not matched to a gene: 4. This CDR3 has 15 residues. The germline gives CDR1 MNHEY, CDR2 SVGAGI. CDR3 nucleotides: TGTGCCAGCAGTTATATGGGACAGCACACCGGGGAGCTGTTTTTT. Amino acid sequence: CASSYMGQHTGELFF.

This sequence joins TRBV3-1 (or the pseudogene TRBV3-2) and TRBJ1-6, with D possibly matching TRBD1 (5 bases). In germline, CDR1 is LGHDT, CDR2 YNNKEL (reference sequence). This CDR3 comprises 16 residues. V shed 3 bases and J shed 3 bases, with 12 bases lying between them. CDR3 in amino acids: CASSQGSGLYNSPLHF. Here the CDR3 DNA reads TGTGCCAGCAGCCAGGGGTCGGGACTCTATAATTCACCCCTCCACTTT.

V gene TRBV7-9 combines with J gene TRBJ1-3; maybe TRBD1 (6 bases). The germline CDR1 and CDR2 sequences are SEHNR and FQNEAQ (reference sequence). Between the trimmed V and J ends, which lost 2 bases and 4 bases, there was a span of 12 bases. The CDR3 sequence is 15 residues long. For the CDR3, the DNA is TGTGCCAGCAGCTTACTGGGGGCGGAAGGAAACACCATATATTTT. This translates into CASSLLGAEGNTIYF.

The gene calls are TRBV5-1 and TRBJ1-4; TRBD1 agrees at 7 bases. Germline V gene lookup returns CDR1 SGHRS and CDR2 YFSETQ. Germline trimming cut 4 bases from V and 3 bases from J; bases unmatched to any gene: 12. This CDR3 comprises 17 residues. The CDR3 nucleotides are TGCGCCAGCAGCCTACAAACTACAGGGGCGGCTAATGAAAAACTGTTTTTT. Protein: CASSLQTTGAANEKLFF. The full variable domain, its missing parts supplied by reference TRBV5-1 and TRBJ1-4, is KAGVTQTPRYLIKTRGQQVTLSCSPISGHRSVSWYQQTPGQGLQFLFEYFSETQRNKGNFPGRFSGRQFSNSRSEMNVSTLELGDSALYLCASSLQTTGAANEKLFFGSGTQLSVL.

The chain carries TRBV12-5 and TRBJ2-3; 12 nucleotides line up with TRBD2. The CDR3 is 15 amino acids. From germline, CDR1 is LGHNT and CDR2 FRNRAP. The junction had 9 bases not matched to a gene; V was cut back by 9 bases and J by 5 bases. The CDR3 coding sequence is TGTGCTAGCTCACTAGCGGGGGGCAGTGGAGATACGCAGTATTTT. It translates to CASSLAGGSGDTQYF.

The CDR3 DNA sequence: TGTGCCAGCAGTTTCGGCCGGGGGGCGAGTGGCTACACCTTC. It is translated as CASSFGRGASGYTF. This sequence joins TRBV28 and TRBJ1-2, with D tentatively TRBD1 (6 bases). Per germline, CDR1 MDHEN and CDR2 SYDVKM. Trimming took off 3 bases at V and 7 bases at J, with 15 bases between the two ends. The CDR3 runs 14 residues.

The chain recombines TRBV5-1 with TRBJ2-5; 9 bases align to TRBD1. The CDR3 is 16 residues long. V lost 3 bases to trimming and J lost 4 bases; unmatched junction nucleotides: 10. CDR1 and CDR2 from the germline V gene are SGHRS and YFSETQ. The CDR3 coding sequence is TGCGCCAGCAGCTCTACCGTACAGGGGGCAGGAGAGACCCAGTACTTC. This translates into CASSSTVQGAGETQYF.

The chain is built from TRBV3-1 (or the pseudogene TRBV3-2) and TRBJ2-3, with a possible D match to TRBD1 (6 bases). CDR3 length: 15 amino acids. Trimming removed 4 bases from V and 0 bases from J, with 11 bases in between. From germline, CDR1 is LGHDT and CDR2 YNNKEL (reference sequence). CDR3 sequence: CASSPRDISTDTQYF. The CDR3 nucleotides read TGTGCCAGCAGCCCCCGGGACATAAGCACAGATACGCAGTATTTT.

This chain links TRBV3-1 (or the pseudogene TRBV3-2) with TRBJ2-3; 9 nucleotides agree with TRBD2. This CDR3 comprises 15 residues. Germline V gene lookup returns CDR1 LGHDT and CDR2 YNNKEL (reference sequence). The V and J ends lost 6 bases and 10 bases, in that order; junction bases with no gene match: 14. CDR3 region: CASRTGTSHPRAQYF. In DNA form, the CDR3 reads TGTGCCAGCAGGACCGGGACTAGCCATCCTAGGGCGCAGTATTTT.

This chain joins TRBV5-6 and TRBJ1-5, with 9 bases fitting TRBD1. This CDR3 region has 18 residues. V lost 0 bases and J lost 3; bases outside the gene matches: 10. The germline V gene has CDR1 SGHDT and CDR2 YYEEEE. The CDR3 loop is CASSLAGQGYPFNQPQHF. CDR3 DNA sequence: TGTGCCAGCAGCTTGGCTGGACAGGGGTACCCCTTCAATCAGCCCCAGCATTTT. The entire variable domain, with the rest obtained from reference TRBV5-6 and TRBJ1-5, is as follows: DAGVTQSPTHLIKTRGQQVTLRCSPKSGHDTVSWYQQALGQGPQFIFQYYEEEERQRGNFPDRFSGHQFPNYSSELNVNALLLGDSALYLCASSLAGQGYPFNQPQHFGDGTRLSIL.

This chain joins TRBV7-4 and TRBJ2-1; D remains unclear. CDR3 length: 15 residues. In germline, CDR1 is SGHVT, CDR2 SQSDAQ. Trimming removed 2 bases from V and 2 bases from J, with 10 bases in between. CDR3 in amino acids: CASSLMLYPYNEQFF. CDR3 sequence (DNA): TGTGCCAGCAGCTTAATGCTCTACCCCTACAATGAGCAGTTCTTC.

The CDR3 region has the DNA TGTGCCAGCAGCTTAGTTTCCCGCGCGGCCAAATCGACCGGGGAGCTGTTTTTT. It is translated as CASSLVSRAAKSTGELFF. This chain links TRBV7-2 with TRBJ2-2; no firm D call. The CDR3 is 18 amino acids. V lost 1 base to trimming and J lost 5 bases, with 20 bases between them. CDR1 is SGHTA, CDR2 FQGNSA, per germline.

This clone was detected only once. The chain combines TRBV2 with TRBJ2-7; 8 positions agree with TRBD1. This CDR3 contains 12 residues. CDR1 and CDR2 from the germline V gene are SNHLY and FYNNEI. In DNA form, the CDR3 reads TGTGCTGGTGGGACAGGATCCTACGAGCAGTACTTC. Its translation: CAGGTGSYEQYF.

The chain joins TRBV20-1 to TRBJ2-1; possible D gene TRBD2, 5 bases. CDR1 and CDR2 from the germline V gene are DFQATT and SNEGSKA (reference sequence). The ends were cut back, 3 bases at V and 4 bases at J, with 19 bases in the middle. The CDR3 covers 16 residues. Written as DNA, the CDR3 is TGCAGTGCTAGTCCCCTATTGGCAGCGGCGTACAATGAGCAGTTCTTC. It specifies CSASPLLAAAYNEQFF.

V usage is TRBV10-2 and J usage is TRBJ1-3; no clear D gene. CDR1 is WSHSY, CDR2 SAAADI, per germline. The CDR3 extends over 15 amino acids. The V and J ends lost 0 bases and 2 bases respectively, with 8 bases between them. The CDR3 sequence: CASSESKGAGNTIYF. The CDR3, as DNA: TGCGCCAGCAGTGAGTCGAAGGGAGCTGGAAACACCATATATTTT.

The chain carries TRBV10-3 and TRBJ2-5, with TRBD1 matching over 8 bases. CDR1 and CDR2 (germline): ENHRY, SYGVKD. The CDR3 is 12 amino acids. The V and J ends lost 8 bases and 7 bases, in that order; junction bases with no gene match: 6. Here the CDR3 reads CAIGQGEGTQYF. CDR3 DNA sequence: TGTGCCATCGGACAGGGAGAGGGGACCCAGTACTTC.

This rearrangement joins TRBV3-1 (or the pseudogene TRBV3-2) to TRBJ1-1; no clear D gene. Trimming pared 1 base from V and 1 base from J, leaving 7 bases between. The CDR3 is 14 amino acids. Germline assignment: CDR1 LGHDT and CDR2 YNNKEL (reference sequence). The CDR3 bases are TGTGCCAGCAGCCAAGTCATGGCGAACACTGAAGCTTTCTTT. Translating it yields CASSQVMANTEAFF.

The rearrangement joins TRBV14 to TRBJ1-2; 9 bases fit TRBD1. The CDR3 is 13 amino acids. J lost 6 bases, V lost 5 bases, and 4 bases had no gene match. Germline V lookup: CDR1 SGHDN, CDR2 FVKESK. The CDR3 DNA sequence: TGTGCCAGCAGCGACAGGGGGGTAGATGGCTACACCTTC. Translated, it gives CASSDRGVDGYTF. Complete variable domain (other parts from reference TRBV14 and TRBJ1-2): EAGVTQFPSHSVIEKGQTVTLRCDPISGHDNLYWYRRVMGKEIKFLLHFVKESKQDESGMPNNRFLAERTGGTYSTLKVQPAELEDSGVYFCASSDRGVDGYTFGSGTRLTVV.

This clone was detected only once. This chain connects TRBV27 to TRBJ2-7; TRBD2 agrees at 7 bases. With 6 bases clipped from V and 3 bases from J, the junction kept 5 bases outside the gene matches. This CDR3 spans 13 amino acids. Germline loops: CDR1 MNHEY, CDR2 SMNVEV (reference sequence). CDR3 sequence: CASRGGRGYEQYF. The CDR3 region has the DNA TGTGCCAGCAGGGGCGGGAGAGGCTACGAGCAGTACTTC.

This clone has more than one count but fewer than ten. The CDR3 loop reads CASIPRAGYNEQFF. The CDR3 DNA reads TGCGCCAGTATACCTAGGGCAGGGTACAATGAGCAGTTCTTC. The J gene is TRBJ2-1, the V gene TRBV10-2, with D possibly TRBD1 on 5 matching bases. This CDR3 comprises 14 residues. Germline V gene lookup returns CDR1 WSHSY and CDR2 SAAADI. V lost 9 bases and J lost 4, with 16 bases in between.